The rows below give T cell receptor beta chains drawn from one sample of a study of T cells after yellow fever vaccination. TCRdb re-analysed the 5' RACE reads in MiXCR, keeping a single row per CDR3 protein. The sample yields roughly 500,000 distinct CDR3 sequences, 19% seen once. The material sequenced was PBMCs, taken 15 days after the yellow fever booster vaccination. Receptors were obtained from a man aged 25-40 years who received the YFV17D yellow fever vaccine. Each CDR3 is given with its conserved first and last residue. The D gene is left open where the match is weak. Clone size is given for some rows only: seen once, a few or many times, or a class if the clone is expanded.

>TRBJ2-2|TRBV7-9|TRBD2|few
CASTGTMNTGELFF
TGTGCCAGCACCGGGACTATGAACACCGGGGAGCTGTTTTTT
>TRBJ2-7|TRBV20-1|-|-
CSAAGRDSAYEQYF
TGCAGTGCAGCGGGGAGGGACAGCGCCTACGAGCAGTACTTC
>TRBJ1-1|TRBV15|TRBD1|-
CATGTGTATEAFF
TGTGCCACCGGCACCGGGACAGCCACTGAAGCTTTCTTT
>TRBJ2-1|TRBV18|-|-
CASSRWAGSYNEQFF
TGTGCCAGCTCACGGTGGGCGGGGTCCTACAATGAGCAGTTCTTC
>TRBJ2-7|TRBV6-5|-|-
CVSSLDGADEQYF
TGTGTCAGCAGTCTCGACGGGGCCGACGAGCAGTACTTC
>TRBJ2-2|TRBV6-5|-|-
CASSYGGLMNTGELFF
TGTGCCAGCAGTTACGGGGGACTCATGAACACCGGGGAGCTGTTTTTT
>TRBJ2-3|TRBV18|-|-
CASSDGRTARNTQYF
TGTGCCAGCTCAGACGGGCGGACAGCCAGGAATACGCAGTATTTT
>TRBJ2-1|TRBV19|TRBD1|-
CASSIGWDRDNEQFF
TGTGCCAGTAGTATAGGGTGGGACAGGGATAATGAGCAGTTCTTC
>TRBJ2-1|TRBV5-4|-|few
CASSIQGRSYNEQFF
TGTGCCAGCAGCATCCAGGGGCGCTCCTACAATGAGCAGTTCTTC
>TRBJ2-1|TRBV7-9|TRBD2|-
CASSFTGGEDEQFF
TGTGCCAGCAGCTTTACGGGAGGGGAGGATGAGCAGTTCTTC
>TRBJ2-6|TRBV20-1|TRBD1|few
CSARDDGQGSSGANVLTF
TGCAGTGCTAGAGATGACGGACAGGGAAGCTCTGGGGCCAACGTCCTGACTTTC
>TRBJ1-5|TRBV20-1|-|few
CSARGQNSNQPQHF
TGCAGTGCTAGAGGGCAGAATAGCAATCAGCCCCAGCATTTT
>TRBJ2-2|TRBV7-2|-|-
CASSTSGYTGELFF
TGTGCCAGCAGCACCAGCGGGTACACCGGGGAGCTGTTTTTT
>TRBJ2-4|TRBV11-2|TRBD1|-
CASSFFGQGGLAKNIQYF
TGTGCCAGCAGCTTTTTTGGACAGGGTGGATTGGCCAAAAACATTCAGTACTTC
>TRBJ1-2|TRBV20-1|-|-
CSANLRGGNYGYTF
TGCAGTGCTAACCTAAGAGGGGGAAACTATGGCTACACCTTC
>TRBJ2-3|TRBV7-9|TRBD1|few
CASSLTTGGTDTQYF
TGTGCCAGCAGCTTAACGACAGGGGGCACAGATACGCAGTATTTT
>TRBJ1-1|TRBV7-9|TRBD1|few
CASMTGGDYEAFF
TGTGCCAGTATGACAGGGGGCGATTATGAAGCTTTCTTT
>TRBJ2-3|TRBV7-2|TRBD2|few
CASSKGLAGEDTQYF
TGTGCCAGCAGCAAGGGACTAGCGGGAGAGGATACGCAGTATTTT
>TRBJ2-2|TRBV5-1|TRBD1|-
CASSWGQVARGFITGTGELFF
TGCGCCAGCAGCTGGGGACAGGTCGCCCGCGGCTTCATCACAGGGACCGGGGAGCTGTTTTTT
>TRBJ2-3|TRBV11-2|TRBD2|few
CASSLAGANTQYF
TGTGCCAGCAGTTTAGCGGGAGCTAATACGCAGTATTTT
>TRBJ2-3|TRBV7-2|TRBD2|once
CASRSRLAGETDTQYF
TGTGCCAGCAGGTCCCGACTAGCGGGGGAGACAGATACGCAGTATTTT
>TRBJ2-7|TRBV6-2/TRBV6-3|TRBD2|-
CASSPPGLAGSGEQYF
TGTGCCAGCAGTCCACCGGGACTAGCGGGCAGTGGGGAGCAGTACTTC
>TRBJ2-7|TRBV19|-|few
CASSIDQLTKEQYF
TGTGCCAGTAGTATAGATCAACTGACTAAGGAGCAGTACTTC